This passage covers 29 T cell receptor beta chains from one sample sequenced in a study of blood T cell repertoires in COVID-19. The method was immunoSEQ multiplex PCR; TCRdb's version includes in-frame clones alone and lacks a portion of them. This table has fewer than 450,000 clones, roughly 89% appearing once. What was sequenced was peripheral blood. The receptors originated from a young woman who had recovered from COVID-19.

The chain joins TRBV7-9 to TRBJ1-2; D possibly corresponds to TRBD1 (5 bases). From germline, CDR1 is SEHNR and CDR2 FQNEAQ (reference sequence). Trimming removed 7 bases at V and 3 bases at J, with 18 bases between. This CDR3 comprises 15 residues. Here the CDR3 DNA reads TGTGCCAGCACCCCGACGCAGGGTAGTGACTATGGCTACACCTTC. Translated, it gives CASTPTQGSDYGYTF.

The chain uses TRBV2 and TRBJ2-2; TRBD2 matches 7 bases. This CDR3 contains 16 residues. Germline values: CDR1 SNHLY, CDR2 FYNNEI. With 1 base clipped from V and 6 bases from J, the junction kept 8 bases outside the gene matches. In DNA, the CDR3 is TGTGCCAGCAGTGAAGTTCCATTGGCGGGAGCCGGGGAGCTGTTTTTT. Translated: CASSEVPLAGAGELFF.

This CDR3 reads CASSYSLAGGRADTQYF. The CDR3 nucleotides read TGTGCCAGCAGTTACTCGCTAGCGGGAGGGAGAGCAGATACGCAGTATTTT. This chain connects TRBV6-2 or TRBV6-3 to TRBJ2-3; 12 bases are a match to TRBD2. Trimming cost V 0 bases and J 4 bases; bases outside gene matches: 5. In germline, CDR1 is MNHEY, CDR2 SVGEGT. This CDR3 region has 17 residues.

This clone was detected once. This CDR3 is also generated by other DNA sequences in the sample. The gene calls are TRBV19 and TRBJ1-1; maybe TRBD1 (6 bases). The CDR3 runs 13 residues. V was cut by 4 bases and J by 5 bases, with 11 bases left in between. The germline gives CDR1 LNHDA, CDR2 SQIVND (reference sequence). Here the CDR3 DNA reads TGTGCCAGTAGTACACAAAGGGGGACTGAAGCTTTCTTT. This translates into CASSTQRGTEAFF.

The CDR3 DNA is TGTGCCAGCAGCTCATACACCGGGGAGCTGTTTTTT. Amino acid sequence: CASSSYTGELFF. This sequence joins TRBV7-9 and TRBJ2-2; the D is unclear. V was clipped by 4 bases and J by 3 bases, with 3 bases between them. CDR1 is SEHNR and CDR2 is FQNEAQ in the germline V gene (reference sequence). CDR3 length: 12 residues.

The chain uses TRBV7-2 and TRBJ2-6, with D maybe TRBD1 (5 bases). Germline assignment: CDR1 SGHTA and CDR2 FQGNSA. The CDR3 is 15 residues long. Trimming removed 5 bases from V and 1 base from J, with 9 bases in between. The CDR3 loop is CASSNRQSGANVLTF. CDR3 sequence (DNA): TGTGCCAGCAGCAACCGACAGTCTGGGGCCAACGTCCTGACTTTC.

The CDR3 protein is CASSLSSRPSGNTIYF. For the CDR3, the DNA is TGTGCCAGCAGTTTATCGTCCAGGCCCTCTGGAAACACCATATATTTT. The chain carries TRBV27 and TRBJ1-3, with D hard to call. Germline CDR1 reads MNHEY; CDR2 reads SMNVEV (reference sequence). V was trimmed by 0 bases and J by 0 bases, leaving 9 bases between them. This CDR3 comprises 16 residues.

CDR3 protein: CASSLLFGQVNNEQFF. The DNA of the CDR3 is TGCGCCAGCAGCTTGCTCTTTGGACAGGTCAACAATGAGCAGTTCTTC. The chain combines TRBV5-1 with TRBJ2-1; 7 bases align to TRBD1. V lost 1 base and J lost 5; bases outside the gene matches: 9. Germline V lookup: CDR1 SGHRS, CDR2 YFSETQ. The CDR3 has 16 amino acids.

This clone was recorded only once. This rearrangement joins TRBV14 to TRBJ1-1; D gene uncertain. V lost 4 bases and J 2 bases, leaving 11 bases between the germline ends. This CDR3 contains 14 residues. Germline V CDR1 and CDR2: SGHDN, FVKESK. In DNA form, the CDR3 reads TGTGCCAGCAGCCCGTGGGCCGAAAACACTGAAGCTTTCTTT. It codes for CASSPWAENTEAFF.

This chain connects TRBV5-5 to TRBJ1-2; no definite D call. The CDR3 contains 14 residues. V dropped 4 bases and J dropped 7 bases, with 17 bases sitting between them. Germline CDR1 reads SGHKS; CDR2 reads YYEKEE (reference sequence). CDR3 sequence reads: CASSPVRGYRGYTF. CDR3 sequence (DNA): TGTGCCAGCAGCCCAGTCAGAGGGTACCGTGGCTACACCTTC.

This chain links TRBV3-1 (or the pseudogene TRBV3-2) with TRBJ1-1; D gene unclear. V was clipped by 0 bases and J by 4 bases, with 9 bases between them. Per germline, CDR1 LGHDT and CDR2 YNNKEL (reference sequence). CDR3 length: 14 residues. In DNA, the CDR3 is TGTGCCAGCAGCCAAGATCTGGTGGCCACTGAAGCTTTCTTT. Translation gives CASSQDLVATEAFF.

The chain combines TRBV5-1 with TRBJ2-1, with D possibly being TRBD1 (5 bases). Per germline, CDR1 SGHRS and CDR2 YFSETQ. This CDR3 contains 13 residues. Trimming left V 7 bases short and J 6 bases short, with 14 bases between. The CDR3 protein is CASARIDSNEQFF. The CDR3 DNA reads TGCGCCAGCGCCCGCATCGACAGCAATGAGCAGTTCTTC.

The chain employs TRBV5-6 and TRBJ1-1; TRBD1 matches 8 bases. This CDR3 has 15 amino acids. Germline V gene lookup returns CDR1 SGHDT and CDR2 YYEEEE. Trimming removed 1 base from V and 1 base from J; junction bases left unmatched: 3. CDR3 protein: CASSLTGQANTEAFF. CDR3 nucleotide sequence: TGTGCCAGCAGCTTGACGGGACAGGCGAACACTGAAGCTTTCTTT.

The chain employs TRBV29-1 and TRBJ1-3; D call uncertain. CDR1 SQVTM and CDR2 ANQGSEA come from the germline V gene. CDR3 length: 13 residues. The V gene lost 4 bases and the J gene lost 0 bases, with 7 bases spanning the gap. CDR3 protein: CSVVRDSGNTIYF. DNA of the CDR3: TGCAGCGTTGTGCGAGACTCTGGAAACACCATATATTTT. The full variable domain, rest sourced from reference TRBV29-1 and TRBJ1-3, is SAVISQKPSRDICQRGTSLTIQCQVDSQVTMMFWYRQQPGQSLTLIATANQGSEATYESGFVIDKFPISRPNLTFSTLTVSNMSPEDSSIYLCSVVRDSGNTIYFGEGSWLTVV.

This chain links TRBV4-3 with TRBJ2-7; TRBD2 matches at 9 bases. CDR1 and CDR2 from the germline V gene are LGHNA and YSLEER. The ends lost 10 bases at V and 4 bases at J; junction bases unmatched: 20. The CDR3 extends over 17 amino acids. The CDR3 DNA follows: TGCGCCACCCGGACTAGCGTCCCTTGTGTGATTTTTTACGAGCAGTACGTC. Protein product: CATRTSVPCVIFYEQYV.

The chain carries TRBV7-2 and TRBJ2-3; 11 positions agree with TRBD2. Trimming took 5 bases from V and 6 from J; bases not matched to a gene: 4. Germline loops: CDR1 SGHTA, CDR2 FQGNSA. The CDR3 contains 14 residues. The DNA for the CDR3 is TGTGCCAGCAGCGACTGGACTAGCGGGGATACGCAGTATTTT. Protein product: CASSDWTSGDTQYF.

This rearrangement joins TRBV6-5 to TRBJ1-1, with D possibly TRBD1 on 5 matching bases. V shed 0 bases and J shed 5 bases, with 13 bases lying between them. Germline assignment: CDR1 MNHEY and CDR2 SVGAGI. This CDR3 region has 15 residues. CDR3 sequence reads: CASSYSRGGETEAFF. For the CDR3, the DNA is TGTGCCAGCAGTTACTCTCGCGGAGGGGAGACTGAAGCTTTCTTT.

Only one count was recorded for this clone. J is TRBJ2-5 and V is TRBV27; TRBD1 matches at 10 bases. Looked up from germline, CDR1 is MNHEY and CDR2 is SMNVEV (reference sequence). V lost 5 bases to trimming and J lost 7 bases; unmatched junction nucleotides: 4. The CDR3 contains 13 residues. DNA of the CDR3: TGTGCCAGCAGTCGGGACAGGGGCGGGACCCAGTACTTC. Translation: CASSRDRGGTQYF.

The gene calls are TRBV5-1 and TRBJ2-7; D remains unclear. Trimming shortened V by 10 bases and J by 3 bases, and 17 bases separated the two germline ends. CDR1 is SGHRS and CDR2 is YFSETQ in the germline V gene. This CDR3 contains 13 residues. CDR3 sequence reads: CAGTSLVIYEQYV. Written as DNA, the CDR3 is TGCGCCGGCACTTCTCTAGTAATCTACGAGCAGTACGTC.

The rearrangement links TRBV6-2 or TRBV6-3 to TRBJ1-2; D perhaps matches TRBD1 (6 bases). There are 18 residues in the CDR3. V gave up 6 bases and J gave up 0 bases, with 23 bases separating them. Germline CDR1 is MNHEY and CDR2 is SVGEGT. The CDR3 is CASSPAGARGPANYGYTF. The CDR3 nucleotides are TGTGCCAGCAGCCCGGCGGGGGCCCGGGGACCAGCTAACTATGGCTACACCTTC.

This clone was counted once. This chain links TRBV11-3 with TRBJ1-5, with D perhaps matching TRBD1 (5 bases). V lost 3 bases and J 0 bases, leaving 6 bases between the germline ends. Germline-derived CDR1 and CDR2 are SGHNT and YENEEA. The CDR3 has 14 residues. CDR3 sequence reads: CASSLGGSNQPQHF. The CDR3 bases are TGTGCCAGCAGCTTGGGGGGTAGCAATCAGCCCCAGCATTTT.

This chain uses TRBV5-4 with TRBJ1-2; 8 nucleotides align to TRBD1. Trimming at V came to 2 bases and at J to 6 bases, leaving 6 bases not matched to a gene. Germline V gives CDR1 SGHNT, CDR2 YYREEE (reference sequence). The CDR3 extends over 14 amino acids. The CDR3: CASSFAGGANGYTF. The CDR3 DNA follows: TGTGCCAGCAGCTTTGCAGGGGGCGCAAATGGCTACACCTTC. Full variable domain (remainder filled in from reference TRBV5-4 and TRBJ1-2): ETGVTQSPTHLIKTRGQQVTLRCSSQSGHNTVSWYQQALGQGPQFIFQYYREEENGRGNFPPRFSGLQFPNYSSELNVNALELDDSALYLCASSFAGGANGYTFGSGTRLTVV.

The chain joins TRBV5-4 to TRBJ2-2, with D possibly matching TRBD2 (6 bases). Looked up from germline, CDR1 is SGHNT and CDR2 is YYREEE (reference sequence). V was shortened by 1 base and J by 4 bases, with 8 bases between the two germline ends. The CDR3 runs to 14 residues. The CDR3 sequence: CASSLTGVTGELFF. In DNA form, the CDR3 reads TGTGCCAGCAGCTTGACGGGAGTCACCGGGGAGCTGTTTTTT.

The chain carries TRBV6-5 and TRBJ2-5; maybe TRBD2 (5 bases). The ends were cut back, 2 bases at V and 2 bases at J, with 9 bases in the middle. This CDR3 has 14 residues. Germline CDR1 MNHEY, CDR2 SVGAGI. The CDR3 DNA reads as TGTGCCAGCAGTTACCGGACTTCGCAAGAGACCCAGTACTTC. It specifies CASSYRTSQETQYF.

The chain has TRBV4-3 and TRBJ1-4; possibly TRBD1 for D (5 bases). The CDR3 extends over 16 amino acids. Germline V gene lookup returns CDR1 LGHNA and CDR2 YSLEER. Trimming removed 5 bases from V and 6 bases from J, with 19 bases in between. The CDR3 loop is CASSNTIPTGDEKLFF. The CDR3 DNA reads TGCGCCAGCAGCAATACGATCCCTACGGGGGATGAAAAACTGTTTTTT.

This rearrangement joins TRBV5-4 to TRBJ2-3; D gene unclear. CDR3 length: 15 amino acids. CDR1 is SGHNT and CDR2 is YYREEE in the germline V gene (reference sequence). The V gene lost 0 bases and the J gene lost 2 bases, with 10 bases spanning the gap. CDR3: CASSLVAQPTDTQYF. The CDR3 bases are TGTGCCAGCAGCTTGGTTGCACAACCCACAGATACGCAGTATTTT.

The chain combines TRBV21-1 with TRBJ2-7; TRBD1, the D gene given by the table, was not confirmed from the DNA. TRBV21-1 is a pseudogene locus. The CDR3 is made up of 16 amino acids. In nucleotides, the CDR3 is TGTGCCAGCAGAAAAAGTTATACAGCCAGCTCCTACGAGCAGTACGTC. Its translation: CASRKSYTASSYEQYV.

The J gene is TRBJ2-1, the V gene TRBV30, with TRBD2 identical over 8 bases. In germline, CDR1 is GTSNPN, CDR2 SVGIG (reference sequence). V dropped 7 bases and J dropped 7; count of bases not matched to a gene: 9. There are 13 residues in the CDR3. The CDR3 region has the DNA TGTGCCTCTCAGAGCGGGAGTCGGAATGAGCAGTTCTTC. Amino acid sequence: CASQSGSRNEQFF. The whole variable domain, filled in from reference TRBV30 and TRBJ2-1, reads SQTIHQWPATLVQPVGSPLSLECTVEGTSNPNLYWYRQAAGRGLQLLFYSVGIGQISSEVPQNLSASRPQDRQFILSSKKLLLSDSGFYLCASQSGSRNEQFFGPGTRLTVL.

A note on this clone: Other DNA sequences in the same sample also yield this CDR3. The chain joins TRBV11-3 to TRBJ1-1; 7 bases are a match to TRBD1. The CDR3 has 15 residues. After removal of 5 bases from V and 0 bases from J, the junction contained 6 bases not matched to a gene. CDR1 SGHNT and CDR2 YENEEA come from the germline V gene. CDR3 coding DNA: TGTGCCAGCAGCCTAGGAGGACAGGTGAACACTGAAGCTTTCTTT. It specifies CASSLGGQVNTEAFF.